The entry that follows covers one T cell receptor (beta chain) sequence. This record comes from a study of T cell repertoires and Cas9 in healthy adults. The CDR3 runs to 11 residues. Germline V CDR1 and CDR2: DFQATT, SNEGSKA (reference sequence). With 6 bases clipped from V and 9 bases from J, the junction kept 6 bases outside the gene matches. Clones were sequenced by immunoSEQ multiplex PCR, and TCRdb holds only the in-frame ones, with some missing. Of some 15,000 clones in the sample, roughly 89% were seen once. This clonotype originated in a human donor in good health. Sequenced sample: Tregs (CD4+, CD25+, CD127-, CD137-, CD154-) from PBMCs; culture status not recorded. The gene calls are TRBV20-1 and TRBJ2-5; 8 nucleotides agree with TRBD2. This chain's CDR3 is CSARGGWAQYF. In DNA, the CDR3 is TGCAGTGCCCGGGGGGGTTGGGCCCAGTACTTC.